This T cell receptor (beta chain) was sequenced for a study of shared clonotypes between healthy human individuals. At the level of the study: Donors were a couple of women and three men aged 18 to 49. Whole-study results and caveats: Owing to a small donor count, the genetic and exposure-history diversity represented was limited.

When replicate PCRs were run on unsorted PBMC, they used around 0.3 ug DNA, some 33,000 T cell genomes. The table came from immunoSEQ multiplex PCR; TCRdb's copy has only in-frame clones and leaves some out. The table lists about half a million clones, less than 85% of them singletons, with 13% in the top ten. This CDR3 is 15 amino acids long. CDR1 is MGHDK, CDR2 SYGVNS, per germline. The donor population consisted of healthy HIV-negative adults with no recent acute infections or vaccinations. Worth noting for this clone: Its antigen is still unknown. This likely came from a read error, as a far larger clone is one base away.

The genes are TRBV25-1 and TRBJ2-3; TRBD1 or TRBD2 may be the D gene (6 bases each). The sample taken for sequencing was PBMCs. This TCR was sampled from a woman between 40 and 50 years old in good health. Some clones in this sample may be carry-over from other donors' samples. The CDR3 region is CASNERDRGADTQYF. The CDR3 DNA follows: TGTGCCAGCAATGAACGGGATAGGGGGGCAGATACGCAGTATTTT.